The 9 T cell receptor beta chains reported below all come from one sample, sequenced in a study of identical twins (dated by TCRdb to 2016 to 2017). Libraries came from 5' RACE. The instrument given in TCRdb is Illumina HiSeq 2000. The public reads were reprocessed in TCRdb via fastp at Q25 and MiXCR, keeping in-frame beta chains. Every entry covers one CDR3 protein and lists the most common genes and DNA from its rows. The table for this sample lists roughly 220,000 distinct CDR3 sequences; 6.5% of them were counted only once. The ten biggest clones cover roughly 15% of the sample. In addition, the sample was reused for a study of T cells expressing NK-cell markers.

Specimen: CD8+ T cells sorted from blood. These receptors all stem from a woman aged 18-29 years in good health.

The chain uses TRBV9 and TRBJ1-1; D remains ambiguous. Trimming removed 3 bases from V and 0 bases from J, with 15 bases in between. The V gene's germline CDR1 is SGDLS and CDR2 YYNGEE. The CDR3 spans 16 residues. DNA for the CDR3: TGTGCCAGCAGCGACGGCCAAGGGTGGTTGAACACTGAAGCTTTCTTT. Its translation is CASSDGQGWLNTEAFF.

This clonotype was seen at least ten times. The chain combines TRBV10-3 with TRBJ1-3; D ambiguous. Trimming shortened V by 0 bases and J by 0 bases, and 9 bases separated the two germline ends. Germline assignment: CDR1 ENHRY and CDR2 SYGVKD. This CDR3 contains 16 residues. The CDR3 reads CAISESSDNSGNTIYF. The CDR3 DNA sequence: TGTGCCATCAGTGAGTCGTCGGATAACTCTGGAAACACCATATATTTT.

The gene calls are TRBV6-1 and TRBJ2-5, with D hard to call. Germline V gene data show CDR1 as MNHNS and CDR2 as SASEGT. V shed 6 bases and J shed 5 bases, with 16 bases lying between them. The CDR3 contains 14 residues. The CDR3 region is CASSHGGVRETQYF. The CDR3, as DNA: TGTGCCAGCAGCCACGGTGGGGTCCGGGAGACCCAGTACTTC.

This clonotype was recorded at least ten times. The chain couples TRBV29-1 to TRBJ2-2, with a tentative D call TRBD1 (7 bases). The CDR3 sequence is 12 residues long. Germline V gene sequence: CDR1 SQVTM, CDR2 ANQGSEA. Trimming cost V 6 bases and J 5 bases, with 10 bases left between them. CDR3 protein: CSVQGGTGELFF. The CDR3, as DNA: TGCAGCGTCCAGGGGGGAACCGGGGAGCTGTTTTTT.

This clonotype has more than one count but fewer than ten. The rearrangement links TRBV6-6 to TRBJ1-1; D is undetermined. The CDR3 covers 10 residues. Trimming took 3 bases from V and 12 from J, leaving 8 bases between them. The germline CDR1 and CDR2 sequences are MNHNY and SVGAGI (reference sequence). Written as DNA, the CDR3 is TGTGCCAGCAGTTATGAGACAACTTTCTTT. It codes for CASSYETTFF.

This clonotype was found a few times. The V gene is TRBV15, the J gene TRBJ2-1, with 9 bases matching TRBD2. This CDR3 spans 17 amino acids. Germline CDR1 and CDR2: LNHNV and YYDKDF (reference sequence). The trim removed 3 bases at V and 5 bases at J, leaving 11 bases unmatched. CDR3: CATSSPYSGGPHNEQFF. The CDR3 nucleotides are TGTGCCACCAGCAGTCCCTATAGCGGGGGCCCCCACAATGAGCAGTTCTTC.

The chain employs TRBV7-9 and TRBJ1-2, with 8 bases fitting TRBD1. With 4 bases clipped from V and 8 bases from J, the junction kept 12 bases outside the gene matches. The CDR3 has 15 amino acids. The germline gives CDR1 SEHNR, CDR2 FQNEAQ (reference sequence). CDR3 DNA: TGTGCCAGCAGCTCAACCGAGGACAGGGTAGGAGGCTACACCTTC. Translated: CASSSTEDRVGGYTF.

Many counts were recorded for this clonotype. This chain connects TRBV14 to TRBJ2-5; D is ambiguous. Trimming stripped 2 bases from V and 4 bases from J, with 17 bases between. Germline CDR1 and CDR2: SGHDN and FVKESK. This CDR3 is built from 16 residues. The CDR3 reads CASSQTIARPRETQYF. The CDR3 nucleotides are TGTGCCAGCAGCCAAACCATCGCCCGACCGAGAGAGACCCAGTACTTC.

V gene TRBV6-5 combines with J gene TRBJ2-7; D is uncertain. Germline assignment: CDR1 MNHEY and CDR2 SVGAGI. The CDR3 runs to 13 residues. V lost 0 bases, J lost 4 bases, and 7 bases lay in between. The CDR3 region has the DNA TGTGCCAGCAGTTACTCGACTCAGTACGAGCAGTACTTC. It encodes CASSYSTQYEQYF.